The 24 T cell receptor beta chains presented below share a single source sample, sequenced in a study of T-cell reconstitution after alpha-beta-depleted transplantation in children. TCRbeta library preparation incorporated unique molecular identifiers. One entry per CDR3 protein, called by TCRdb with MiXCR from the PCR reads. The table lists 500,000 to 600,000 distinct CDR3 sequences, approximately 30% of them singletons. Material: PBMCs, obtained before TCRalphabeta/CD19-depleted stem cell transplant. The receptors originated from a boy in the first two years of life with Wiskott-Aldrich syndrome, due to receive a stem cell transplant.

The table lists this clonotype with a few counts. The rearrangement links TRBV30 to TRBJ2-1; 15 bases line up with TRBD2. Germline CDR1 GTSNPN, CDR2 SVGIG (reference sequence). V trimming: 3 bases; J trimming: 2 bases; junction bases outside the gene matches: 2. The CDR3 totals 16 residues. The CDR3 nucleotides are TGTGCCTGGAGGGGGACTAGCGGGAGGACCTACAATGAGCAGTTCTTC. Translated: CAWRGTSGRTYNEQFF. The full variable domain, with the rest looked up from reference TRBV30 and TRBJ2-1, is SQTIHQWPATLVQPVGSPLSLECTVEGTSNPNLYWYRQAAGRGLQLLFYSVGIGQISSEVPQNLSASRPQDRQFILSSKKLLLSDSGFYLCAWRGTSGRTYNEQFFGPGTRLTVL.

This clonotype was detected only a few times. J is TRBJ2-1 and V is TRBV15, with 16 bases that match TRBD2. CDR1 is LNHNV and CDR2 is YYDKDF in the germline V gene (reference sequence). The CDR3 covers 15 residues. The junction had 7 bases not matched to a gene; V was cut back by 5 bases and J by 12 bases. The CDR3 spells CATSPPGLAGGGQFF. In nucleotides, the CDR3 is TGTGCCACCAGCCCCCCGGGACTAGCGGGAGGGGGGCAGTTCTTC.

This clonotype was observed at least ten times. This sequence joins TRBV25-1 and TRBJ2-5; 7 nucleotides line up with TRBD1. Germline loops: CDR1 MGHDK, CDR2 SYGVNS. The CDR3 length is 14 residues. After removal of 1 base from V and 5 bases from J, the junction contained 4 bases not matched to a gene. The CDR3 sequence is CASSEFGTVETQYF. The CDR3 DNA is TGTGCCAGCAGTGAATTCGGGACAGTGGAGACCCAGTACTTC.

The chain employs TRBV27 and TRBJ2-2; D may be TRBD1 (5 bases). The length of the CDR3 is 15 residues. Germline V CDR1 and CDR2: MNHEY, SMNVEV (reference sequence). Trimming took 3 bases from V and 6 from J, leaving 14 bases between them. CDR3 protein: CASSFLQPGPGELFF. DNA for the CDR3: TGTGCCAGCAGTTTCCTACAACCAGGGCCCGGGGAGCTGTTTTTT.

The table lists this clonotype with a few counts. This chain's CDR3 is CASSHGNRTGTTGELFF. The CDR3 nucleotides read TGTGCCAGCAGCCATGGAAATCGGACAGGAACCACCGGGGAGCTGTTTTTT. This sequence joins TRBV14 and TRBJ2-2, with 7 bases matching TRBD1. The CDR3 contains 17 residues. CDR1 and CDR2 from the germline V gene are SGHDN and FVKESK. V was pared by 3 bases and J by 4 bases, with 11 bases of the junction left unmatched.

A few counts support this clonotype. The CDR3: CASSEWGTNTEAFF. The DNA for the CDR3 is TGTGCCAGCAGTGAGTGGGGTACGAACACTGAAGCTTTCTTT. The chain has TRBV6-1 and TRBJ1-1; no clear D gene. Germline CDR1 and CDR2: MNHNS and SASEGT. V lost 3 bases and J lost 1, with 9 bases in between. The CDR3 extends over 14 amino acids.

Of note for this clonotype: Because the CDR3 is missing its conserved closing phenylalanine or tryptophan, this is likely a read error. The limits of the CDR3 on the DNA are not certain, so only TCRdb's listed CDR3 is given. The chain is built from TRBV3-1 and TRBJ2-1; TRBD1 reflects the table's D call only, with no check against the DNA. Germline V lookup: CDR1 LGHDT, CDR2 YNNKEL (reference sequence). Termini included, the CDR3 measures 10 amino acids. The chain's CDR3 is CASSQEWRRS.

The rearrangement joins TRBV6-6 to TRBJ2-7, with D unresolved. V lost 2 bases and J lost 4, with 3 bases in between. The germline CDR1 and CDR2 sequences are MNHNY and SVGAGI (reference sequence). The CDR3 is made up of 11 amino acids. CDR3 sequence reads: CASSYKYEQYF. The CDR3 DNA sequence: TGTGCCAGCAGTTACAAATACGAGCAGTACTTC.

The chain combines TRBV29-1 with TRBJ2-5; 8 bases map to TRBD1. Trimming cost V 5 bases and J 2 bases; bases outside gene matches: 7. Looked up from germline, CDR1 is SQVTM and CDR2 is ANQGSEA. The CDR3 totals 14 residues. The chain's CDR3 is CSVYLRDRQETQYF. The CDR3 DNA reads as TGCAGCGTTTATTTGAGGGACAGGCAAGAGACCCAGTACTTC. The full variable domain, its missing parts supplied by reference TRBV29-1 and TRBJ2-5, is SAVISQKPSRDICQRGTSLTIQCQVDSQVTMMFWYRQQPGQSLTLIATANQGSEATYESGFVIDKFPISRPNLTFSTLTVSNMSPEDSSIYLCSVYLRDRQETQYFGPGTRLLVL.

Only a few counts were recorded for this clonotype. This chain connects TRBV15 to TRBJ2-1, with a tentative D call TRBD2 (7 bases). V was pared by 1 base and J by 8 bases, with 18 bases between. The CDR3 consists of 16 residues. CDR1 is LNHNV and CDR2 is YYDKDF in the germline V gene (reference sequence). In DNA, the CDR3 is TGTGCCACCAGCAGAGGCTGGGGGGGGCTGGTGGATGAGCAGTTCTTC. Translating it yields CATSRGWGGLVDEQFF.

The gene calls are TRBV12-3 or TRBV12-4 and TRBJ2-1; the D gene is possibly TRBD2 (6 bases). V lost 1 base to trimming and J lost 8 bases, with 15 bases between them. The CDR3 runs to 15 residues. In nucleotides, the CDR3 is TGTGCCAGCAGTTTAGGTGCGGGGATTAAGGATGAGCAGTTCTTC. This translates into CASSLGAGIKDEQFF.

The rearrangement links TRBV5-1 to TRBJ2-1; 14 bases fit TRBD2. V shed 3 bases, J shed 2 bases, and the junction held 7 bases outside the gene matches. Germline V gene sequence: CDR1 SGHRS, CDR2 YFSETQ. CDR3 size: 18 residues. In DNA form, the CDR3 reads TGCGCCAGCAGCTCCGGACTAGCGGGAGGATCTGCCTACAATGAGCAGTTCTTC. This encodes CASSSGLAGGSAYNEQFF.

This clonotype occurred a few times. The chain has TRBV6-5 and TRBJ2-1; D may be TRBD1 or TRBD2 (5 bases each). The CDR3 loop spans 11 amino acids. Trimming left V 8 bases short and J 9 bases short, with 11 bases between. CDR1 and CDR2 from the germline V gene are MNHEY and SVGAGI. The DNA of the CDR3 is TGTGCCAGCCCGGGGCCCGGTGAGCAGTTCTTC. Protein product: CASPGPGEQFF.

The rearrangement links TRBV7-6 to TRBJ2-5; D is possibly TRBD1 (5 bases). Per the germline V gene, CDR1 is SGHVS and CDR2 is FNYEAQ. With 4 bases removed from V and 1 base from J, the gap between germline ends came to 10 bases. The CDR3 contains 14 residues. The CDR3 bases are TGTGCCAGCAGCTCCCAAGACAGCCAAGAGACCCAGTACTTC. Protein product: CASSSQDSQETQYF.

In this sample, this clonotype turned up a few times. The chain has TRBV4-1 and TRBJ2-1, with 9 positions matching TRBD2. There are 20 residues in the CDR3. Germline CDR1 is MGHRA and CDR2 is YSYEKL. V lost 0 bases, J lost 3 bases, and 15 bases stayed unmatched. CDR3 DNA sequence: TGCGCCAGCAGCCAAGAATGGAGTAGCGGGAGACTTTGGCTCTACAATGAGCAGTTCTTC. Amino acids: CASSQEWSSGRLWLYNEQFF.

The chain combines TRBV20-1 with TRBJ2-1; 14 bases align to TRBD2. The CDR3 is made up of 15 amino acids. The V gene end was trimmed by 5 bases and the J gene end by 5 bases; junction bases not matched to a gene: 5. The germline CDR1 and CDR2 sequences are DFQATT and SNEGSKA (reference sequence). CDR3 nucleotides: TGCAGTGCTTCCGGACTAGCGGGAGGTCACAATGAGCAGTTCTTC. Its protein product is CSASGLAGGHNEQFF.

The CDR3 loop is CASSAGQLSNQPQHF. For the CDR3, the DNA is TGTGCCAGCAGCGCCGGACAGCTGAGCAATCAGCCCCAGCATTTT. The chain employs TRBV27 and TRBJ1-5, with D possibly being TRBD1 (6 bases). This CDR3 region has 15 residues. Germline V CDR1 and CDR2: MNHEY, SMNVEV (reference sequence). The V end lost 6 bases, the J end lost 1 base, and 13 bases lay between the germline ends.

This clonotype showed up just a few times. CDR3 region: CSARAGTSGRFPRYNEQFF. CDR3 DNA: TGCAGTGCTAGAGCCGGGACTAGCGGGAGATTTCCGCGTTACAATGAGCAGTTCTTC. This chain links TRBV20-1 with TRBJ2-1; 14 nucleotides agree with TRBD2. J lost 4 bases, V lost 1 base, and 12 bases had no gene match. CDR1 is DFQATT and CDR2 is SNEGSKA in the germline V gene (reference sequence). This CDR3 is 19 amino acids long.

This clonotype showed up just a few times. The rearrangement links TRBV20-1 to TRBJ1-3; no clear D. This CDR3 is built from 13 residues. Trimming removed 1 base from V and 2 bases from J, with 6 bases in between. Per the germline V gene, CDR1 is DFQATT and CDR2 is SNEGSKA (reference sequence). The CDR3 nucleotides read TGCAGTGCTAGAGGTGATCCTGGAAACACCATATATTTT. It yields the protein CSARGDPGNTIYF.

V and J are TRBV5-1 and TRBJ2-3; TRBD2 matches 9 bases. Per germline, CDR1 SGHRS and CDR2 YFSETQ. V lost 2 bases to trimming and J lost 0 bases; unmatched junction nucleotides: 4. The CDR3 length is 16 residues. CDR3 in amino acids: CASSLPGLASTDTQYF. The CDR3, as DNA: TGCGCCAGCAGCTTACCAGGACTAGCGAGCACAGATACGCAGTATTTT.

The chain joins TRBV21-1 to TRBJ2-7; TRBD1 reflects the table's D call only, with no check against the DNA. TRBV21-1 counts as a pseudogene. The CDR3 has 15 residues. CDR3 nucleotides: TGTGCCAGCGGAGGCGGACAGGGGGCTTCCTACGAGCAGTACTTC. As protein: CASGGGQGASYEQYF.

The chain combines TRBV7-2 with TRBJ2-2; D uncertain. The CDR3 totals 15 residues. The V gene lost 6 bases and the J gene lost 5 bases, with 16 bases spanning the gap. In germline, CDR1 is SGHTA, CDR2 FQGNSA. The CDR3 loop is CASRFNSAQTGELFF. The CDR3 region has the DNA TGTGCCAGCAGGTTTAATTCTGCCCAAACCGGGGAGCTGTTTTTT.

V is TRBV29-1 and J is TRBJ2-7; 9 bases fit TRBD1. Losses at the gene ends were 7 bases for V and 5 bases for J; bases not matched to a gene: 9. Germline V gene data show CDR1 as SQVTM and CDR2 as ANQGSEA. CDR3 size: 13 residues. CDR3 residues: CSARQGVWDEQYF. The CDR3 DNA is TGCAGCGCCAGACAGGGGGTCTGGGACGAGCAGTACTTC.

This clonotype was seen a handful of times. The V gene is TRBV3-1, the J gene TRBJ2-3, with D tentatively TRBD1 (5 bases). Germline V gives CDR1 LGHDT, CDR2 YNNKEL (reference sequence). V was pared by 3 bases and J by 2 bases, with 9 bases between. CDR3 length: 14 residues. CDR3 bases: TGTGCCAGCAGCCATGGGGCGGACACAGATACGCAGTATTTT. As protein: CASSHGADTDTQYF.